The 6 T cell receptor beta chains in this list originate from one sample, sequenced in a study of Tregs in tolerant kidney transplant recipients. Assay: immunoSEQ multiplex PCR; the TCRdb copy retains only in-frame clones and omits some. The sample spans some 25,000 clones; the ten largest clones claim over 4%. Related graft donors supplied nonmyeloablative bone marrow transplants, and mixed chimerism was transient. The sample consisted of CD4+ T cells from blood (PBMCs), taken 6 months after the transplant. The receptor set was obtained from a human patient who received a combined kidney and bone marrow transplant. A subset of T cells may come from the graft donor.

Note on this clone: The read terminates 3 residues before the CDR3 end, so the remaining end is supplied by the germline J gene. The chain is built from TRBV5-1 and TRBJ1-1, with D hard to call. The CDR3 has 13 residues. Germline V gene sequence: CDR1 SGHRS, CDR2 YFSETQ. Trimming removed 4 bases from V and 4 bases from J, with 11 bases in between. CDR3 sequence reads: CASSLNRGTEAFF. CDR3 DNA (partial): TGCGCCAGCAGCCTGAATCGGGGCACTGAA.

The CDR3 loop is CAWDSGNTEAFF. CDR3 DNA, as far as it was read: TGTGCCTGGGATTCCGGGAACACTGAA. The chain joins TRBV30 to TRBJ1-1; D not resolved. The read ends 3 residues shy of where the CDR3 ends; the end is completed using the germline J gene. The CDR3 sequence is 12 residues long. CDR1 is GTSNPN and CDR2 is SVGIG in the germline V gene (reference sequence). V was trimmed by 5 bases and J by 1 base, leaving 8 bases between them.

CDR3 DNA (partial): TGCGCCAGCAGAGGGTCGTGGAGCACAGATACG. It specifies CASRGSWSTDT. The CDR3 as a whole reads CASRGSWSTDTQYF. The V gene is TRBV5-1, the J gene TRBJ2-3; the D is unclear. The sequenced fragment ends 3 residues before the CDR3 boundary, so the rest is inferred from the germline J gene. Trimming removed 5 bases at V and 0 bases at J, with 10 bases between. This CDR3 comprises 14 residues. Germline assignment: CDR1 SGHRS and CDR2 YFSETQ.

As to this clone: The read falls 3 residues short of the CDR3 end, and the missing part is taken from the germline J gene. The chain is built from TRBV12-3 or TRBV12-4 and TRBJ1-3; 10 nucleotides align to TRBD1. The CDR3 covers 16 residues. V gave up 5 bases and J gave up 0 bases; unmatched junction bases: 4. CDR3: CASSAGTGASGNTIYF. CDR3 DNA, as far as it was read: TGTGCCAGCAGTGCCGGGACAGGGGCCTCTGGAAACACC.

On this clone: The read comes to an end 3 residues before the CDR3 does, leaving the germline J gene to fill in the end. The rearrangement links TRBV5-1 to TRBJ2-3; TRBD2 is a possible D gene (7 bases). V was trimmed by 3 bases and J by 3 bases, leaving 11 bases between them. The CDR3 is 14 residues long. The germline CDR1 and CDR2 sequences are SGHRS and YFSETQ. The CDR3 bases that were read are TGCGCCAGCAGCTCCGGGGGGCCGACAGATACG. It is translated as CASSSGGPTDT. The full-length CDR3 reads as CASSSGGPTDTQYF.

Worth noting for this clone: The CDR3 end lies 3 residues beyond the end of the read and is filled in from the germline J gene. The chain couples TRBV5-1 to TRBJ1-4, with D tentatively TRBD1 (5 bases). The V gene's germline CDR1 is SGHRS and CDR2 YFSETQ. The CDR3 is made up of 14 amino acids. V lost 0 bases, J lost 4 bases, and 7 bases lay in between. CDR3 DNA (partial): TGCGCCAGCAGCTTGGGACAGCTTAATGAAAAA. Translated: CASSLGQLNEK. The whole CDR3 is CASSLGQLNEKLFF.